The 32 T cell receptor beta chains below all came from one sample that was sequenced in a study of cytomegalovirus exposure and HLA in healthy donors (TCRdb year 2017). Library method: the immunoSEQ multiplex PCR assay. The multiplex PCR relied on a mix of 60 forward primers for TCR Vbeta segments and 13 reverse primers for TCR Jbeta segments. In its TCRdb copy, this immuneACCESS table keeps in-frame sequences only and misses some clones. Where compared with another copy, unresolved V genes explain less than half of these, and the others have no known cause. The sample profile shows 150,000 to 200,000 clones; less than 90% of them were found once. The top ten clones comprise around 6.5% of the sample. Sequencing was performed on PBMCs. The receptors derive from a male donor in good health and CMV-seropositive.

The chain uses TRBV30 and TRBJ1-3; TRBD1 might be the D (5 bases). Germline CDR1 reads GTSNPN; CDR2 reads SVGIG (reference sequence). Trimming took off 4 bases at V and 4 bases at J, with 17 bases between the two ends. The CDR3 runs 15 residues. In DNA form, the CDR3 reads TGTGCCTGGACGGGGGACCTTTCTCTAGGAAACACCATATATTTT. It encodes CAWTGDLSLGNTIYF.

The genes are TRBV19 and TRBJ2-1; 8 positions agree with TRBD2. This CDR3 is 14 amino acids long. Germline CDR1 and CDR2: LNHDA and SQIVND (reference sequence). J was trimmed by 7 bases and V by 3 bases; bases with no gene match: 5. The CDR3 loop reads CASSIGRARNEQFF. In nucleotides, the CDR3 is TGTGCCAGTAGTATCGGGAGGGCCAGGAATGAGCAGTTCTTC.

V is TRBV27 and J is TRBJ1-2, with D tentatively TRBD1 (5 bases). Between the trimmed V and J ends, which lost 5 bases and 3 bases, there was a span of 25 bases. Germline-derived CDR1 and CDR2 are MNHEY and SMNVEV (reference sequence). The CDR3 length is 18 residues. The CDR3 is CASSPLVGRQGRDYGYTF. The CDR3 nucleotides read TGTGCCAGCAGTCCCCTTGTGGGCCGCCAGGGAAGGGACTATGGCTACACCTTC.

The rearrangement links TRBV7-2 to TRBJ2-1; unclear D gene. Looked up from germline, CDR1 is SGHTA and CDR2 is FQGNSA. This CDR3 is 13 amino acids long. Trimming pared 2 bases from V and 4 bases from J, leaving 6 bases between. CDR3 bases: TGTGCCAGCAGCTTACTTACATACAATGAGCAGTTCTTC. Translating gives CASSLLTYNEQFF.

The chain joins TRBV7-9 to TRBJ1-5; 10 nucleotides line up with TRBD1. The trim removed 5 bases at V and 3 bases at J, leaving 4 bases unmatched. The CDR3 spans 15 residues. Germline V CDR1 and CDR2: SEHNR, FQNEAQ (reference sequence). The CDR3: CASSRQGADNQPQHF. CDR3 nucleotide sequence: TGTGCCAGCAGCCGACAGGGGGCTGACAATCAGCCCCAGCATTTT.

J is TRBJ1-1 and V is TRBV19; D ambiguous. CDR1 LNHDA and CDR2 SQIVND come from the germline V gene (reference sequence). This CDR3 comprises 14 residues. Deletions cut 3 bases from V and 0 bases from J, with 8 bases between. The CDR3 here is CASSMGQLNTEAFF. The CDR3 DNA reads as TGTGCCAGTAGTATGGGCCAGCTGAACACTGAAGCTTTCTTT.

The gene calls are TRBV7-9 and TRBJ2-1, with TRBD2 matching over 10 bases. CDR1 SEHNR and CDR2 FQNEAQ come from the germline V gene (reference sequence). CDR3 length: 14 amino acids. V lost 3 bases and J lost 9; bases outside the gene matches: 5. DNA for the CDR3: TGTGCCAGCAGCTTGGCTAGCGGGAGCGTTGAGCAGTTCTTC. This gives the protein CASSLASGSVEQFF. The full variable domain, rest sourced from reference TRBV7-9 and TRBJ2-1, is DTGVSQNPRHKITKRGQNVTFRCDPISEHNRLYWYRQTLGQGPEFLTYFQNEAQLEKSRLLSDRFSAERPKGSFSTLEIQRTEQGDSAMYLCASSLASGSVEQFFGPGTRLTVL.

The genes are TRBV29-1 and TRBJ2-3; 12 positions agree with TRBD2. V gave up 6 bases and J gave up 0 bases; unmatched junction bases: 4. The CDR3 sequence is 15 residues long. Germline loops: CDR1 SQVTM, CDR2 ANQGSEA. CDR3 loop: CSVVGTSGSTDTQYF. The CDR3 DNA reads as TGCAGCGTGGTTGGGACTAGCGGGAGCACAGATACGCAGTATTTT.

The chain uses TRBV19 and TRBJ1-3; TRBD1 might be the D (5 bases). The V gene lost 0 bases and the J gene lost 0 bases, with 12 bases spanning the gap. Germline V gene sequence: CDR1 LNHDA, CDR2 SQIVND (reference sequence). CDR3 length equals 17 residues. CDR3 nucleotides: TGTGCCAGTAGTATAGATTTTCAGGGCTACTCTGGAAACACCATATATTTT. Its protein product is CASSIDFQGYSGNTIYF.

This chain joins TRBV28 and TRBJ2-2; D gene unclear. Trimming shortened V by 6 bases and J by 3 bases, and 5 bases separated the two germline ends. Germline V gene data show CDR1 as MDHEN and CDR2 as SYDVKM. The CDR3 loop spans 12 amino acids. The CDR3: CASRPDTGELFF. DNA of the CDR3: TGTGCCAGCAGGCCGGACACCGGGGAGCTGTTTTTT.

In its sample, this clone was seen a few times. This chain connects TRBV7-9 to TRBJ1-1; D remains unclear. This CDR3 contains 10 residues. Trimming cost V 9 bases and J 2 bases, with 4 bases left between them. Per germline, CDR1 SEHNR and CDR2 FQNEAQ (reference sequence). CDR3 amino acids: CASSNTEAFF. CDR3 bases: TGTGCCAGTTCAAACACTGAAGCTTTCTTT.

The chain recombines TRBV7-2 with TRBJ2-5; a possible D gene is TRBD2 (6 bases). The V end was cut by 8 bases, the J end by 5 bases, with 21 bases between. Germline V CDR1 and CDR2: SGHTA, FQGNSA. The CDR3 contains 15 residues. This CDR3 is CASVKGPAGMETQYF. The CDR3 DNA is TGTGCCAGCGTTAAGGGCCCCGCGGGGATGGAGACCCAGTACTTC.

The CDR3 is CASSIVGATFGNQPQHF. CDR3 DNA sequence: TGTGCCAGTAGTATAGTGGGGGCGACATTTGGCAATCAGCCCCAGCATTTT. The chain combines TRBV19 with TRBJ1-5, with D possibly being TRBD1 (6 bases). Germline V CDR1 and CDR2: LNHDA, SQIVND (reference sequence). V was cut by 1 base and J by 2 bases, with 15 bases left in between. The CDR3 runs 17 residues.

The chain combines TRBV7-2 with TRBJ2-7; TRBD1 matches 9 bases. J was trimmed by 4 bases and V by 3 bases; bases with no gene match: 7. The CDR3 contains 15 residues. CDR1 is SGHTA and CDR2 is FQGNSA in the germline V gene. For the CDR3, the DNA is TGTGCCAGCAGCTTGACAGGGGGATCATTATACGAGCAGTACTTC. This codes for CASSLTGGSLYEQYF.

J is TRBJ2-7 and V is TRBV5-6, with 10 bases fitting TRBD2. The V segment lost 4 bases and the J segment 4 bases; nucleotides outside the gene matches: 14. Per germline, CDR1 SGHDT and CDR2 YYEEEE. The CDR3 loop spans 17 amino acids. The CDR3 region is CASSPLSRLAGAYEQYF. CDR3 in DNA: TGTGCCAGCAGCCCCCTAAGCCGACTAGCGGGCGCATACGAGCAGTACTTC.

The CDR3 nucleotides read TGCGCCAGCAGCCAAGATCTGACTAATGAAAAACTGTTTTTT. Its translation: CASSQDLTNEKLFF. This chain joins TRBV4-3 and TRBJ1-4; D is unresolved. V was clipped by 0 bases and J by 2 bases, with 4 bases between them. The CDR3 loop spans 14 amino acids. Germline V CDR1 and CDR2: LGHNA, YSLEER.

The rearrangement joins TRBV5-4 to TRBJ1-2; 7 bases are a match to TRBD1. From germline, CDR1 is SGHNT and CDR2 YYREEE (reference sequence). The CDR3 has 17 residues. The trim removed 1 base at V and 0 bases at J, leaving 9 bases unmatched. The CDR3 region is CASSLWGDSQANYGYTF. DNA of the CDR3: TGTGCCAGCAGCTTGTGGGGGGACAGTCAAGCTAACTATGGCTACACCTTC.

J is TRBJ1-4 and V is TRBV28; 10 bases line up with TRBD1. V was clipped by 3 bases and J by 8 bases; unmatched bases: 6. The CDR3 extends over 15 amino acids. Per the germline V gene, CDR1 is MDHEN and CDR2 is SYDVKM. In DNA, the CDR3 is TGTGCCAGCAGTTTGTCGACAGGGGGCCAGGAAAAACTGTTTTTT. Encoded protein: CASSLSTGGQEKLFF.

In DNA, the CDR3 is TGTGCCAGCAGCCTGGGACAGGGGGCGTTCAATGAGCAGTTCTTC. It encodes CASSLGQGAFNEQFF. J is TRBJ2-1 and V is TRBV7-2, with 12 bases fitting TRBD1. CDR1 is SGHTA, CDR2 FQGNSA, per germline. CDR3 size: 15 residues. J was trimmed by 6 bases and V by 5 bases; bases with no gene match: 5. The full variable domain, in which reference TRBV7-2 and TRBJ2-1 provide the parts outside the CDR3, is GAGVSQSPSNKVTEKGKDVELRCDPISGHTALYWYRQSLGQGLEFLIYFQGNSAPDKSGLPSDRFSAERTGGSVSTLTIQRTQQEDSAVYLCASSLGQGAFNEQFFGPGTRLTVL.

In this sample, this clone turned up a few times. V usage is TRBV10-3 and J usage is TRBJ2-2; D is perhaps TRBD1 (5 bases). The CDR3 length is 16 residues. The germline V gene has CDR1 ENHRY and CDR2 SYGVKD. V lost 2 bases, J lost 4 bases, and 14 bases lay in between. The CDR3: CAISEGPGKGTGELFF. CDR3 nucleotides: TGTGCCATCAGTGAGGGCCCAGGGAAGGGCACCGGGGAGCTGTTTTTT.

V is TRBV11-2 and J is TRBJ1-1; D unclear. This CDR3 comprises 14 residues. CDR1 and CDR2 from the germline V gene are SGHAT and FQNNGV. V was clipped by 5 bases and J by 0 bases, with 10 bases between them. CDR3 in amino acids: CASSRTVVNTEAFF. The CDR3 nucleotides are TGTGCCAGCAGCCGGACTGTGGTGAACACTGAAGCTTTCTTT.

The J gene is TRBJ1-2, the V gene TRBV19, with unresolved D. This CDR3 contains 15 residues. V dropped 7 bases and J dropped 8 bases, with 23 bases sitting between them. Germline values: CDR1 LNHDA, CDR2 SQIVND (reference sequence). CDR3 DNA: TGTGCCAGTACTTTCAAGGCGGGAGTGAACGGAGGCTACACCTTC. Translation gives CASTFKAGVNGGYTF.

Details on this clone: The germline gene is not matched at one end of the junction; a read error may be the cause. The CDR3 protein is CAGSPGQGGAGGNTIYF. Written as DNA, the CDR3 is TGTGCCGGCAGTCCGGGACAGGGGGGTGCGGGAGGAAACACCATATATTTT. The V call is TRBV7-8, the J call TRBJ1-3; 11 bases line up with TRBD1. The CDR3 spans 17 residues. Germline lookup yields CDR1 SGHVS and CDR2 FQNEAQ.

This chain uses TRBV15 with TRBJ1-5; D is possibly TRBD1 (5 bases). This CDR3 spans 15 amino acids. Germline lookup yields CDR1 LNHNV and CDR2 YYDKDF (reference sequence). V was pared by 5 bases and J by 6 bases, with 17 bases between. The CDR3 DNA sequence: TGTGCCACCAGCGAGATGTCAGGGATGGGTCAGCCCCAGCATTTT. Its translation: CATSEMSGMGQPQHF.

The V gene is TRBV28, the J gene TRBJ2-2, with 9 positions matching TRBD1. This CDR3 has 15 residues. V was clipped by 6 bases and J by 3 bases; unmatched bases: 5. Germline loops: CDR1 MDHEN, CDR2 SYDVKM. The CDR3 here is CASSLDRGYTGELFF. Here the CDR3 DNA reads TGTGCCAGCAGCCTTGACAGGGGGTACACCGGGGAGCTGTTTTTT.

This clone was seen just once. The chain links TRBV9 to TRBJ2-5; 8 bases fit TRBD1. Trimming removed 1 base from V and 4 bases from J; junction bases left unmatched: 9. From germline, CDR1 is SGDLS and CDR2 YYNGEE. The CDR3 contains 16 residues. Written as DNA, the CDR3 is TGTGCCAGCAGCGTAACCCCCCTAACAGGGGGAGAGACCCAGTACTTC. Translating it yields CASSVTPLTGGETQYF.

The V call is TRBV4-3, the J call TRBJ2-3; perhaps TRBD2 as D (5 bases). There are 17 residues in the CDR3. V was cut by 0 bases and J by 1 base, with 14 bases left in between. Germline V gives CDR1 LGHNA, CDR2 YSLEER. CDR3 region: CASSQELLAGRTDTQYF. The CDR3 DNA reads TGCGCCAGCAGCCAAGAGTTACTTGCGGGCCGCACAGATACGCAGTATTTT.

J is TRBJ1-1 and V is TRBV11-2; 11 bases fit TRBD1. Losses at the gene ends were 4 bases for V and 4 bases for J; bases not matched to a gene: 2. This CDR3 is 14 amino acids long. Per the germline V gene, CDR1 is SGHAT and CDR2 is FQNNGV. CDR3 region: CASSSGTGGTEAFF. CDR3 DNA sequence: TGTGCCAGCAGCTCCGGGACAGGGGGCACTGAAGCTTTCTTT.

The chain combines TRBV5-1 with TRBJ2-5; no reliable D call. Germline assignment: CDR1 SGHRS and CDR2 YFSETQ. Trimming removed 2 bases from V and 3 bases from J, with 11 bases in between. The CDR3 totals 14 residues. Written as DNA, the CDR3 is TGCGCCAGCAGCTTCTCTGGAGTTGAAGAGACCCAGTACTTC. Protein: CASSFSGVEETQYF.

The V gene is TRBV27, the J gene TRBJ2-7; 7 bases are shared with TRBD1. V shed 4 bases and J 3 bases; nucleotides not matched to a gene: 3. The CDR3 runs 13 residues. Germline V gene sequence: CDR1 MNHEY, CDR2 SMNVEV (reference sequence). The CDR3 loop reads CASSSYRGYEQYF. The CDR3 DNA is TGTGCCAGCAGTTCCTACAGGGGCTACGAGCAGTACTTC.

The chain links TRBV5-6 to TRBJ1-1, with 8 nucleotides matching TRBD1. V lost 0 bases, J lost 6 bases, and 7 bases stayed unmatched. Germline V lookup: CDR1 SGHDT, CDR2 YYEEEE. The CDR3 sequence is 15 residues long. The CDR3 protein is CASSLDGQGRAEAFF. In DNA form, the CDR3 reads TGTGCCAGCAGCTTGGACGGACAGGGCAGGGCTGAAGCTTTCTTT.

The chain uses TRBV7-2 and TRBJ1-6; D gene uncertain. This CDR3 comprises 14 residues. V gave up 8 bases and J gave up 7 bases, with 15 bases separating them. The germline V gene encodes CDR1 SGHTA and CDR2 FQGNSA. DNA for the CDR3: TGTGCCAGCGGAGGCACGGGGTTAAATTCACCCCTCCACTTT. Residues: CASGGTGLNSPLHF.